Each of the 12 T cell receptor beta chains below was sequenced from the same sample in a study of T cell changes during pregnancy in multiple sclerosis. This table comes from immunoSEQ multiplex PCR, and its TCRdb copy is limited to in-frame clones, with some not included. This sample has 30,000 to 40,000 clones; 90% occur once, and the top ten carry roughly 5.7%. The sequencing used peripheral blood, collected in the third trimester of pregnancy. The receptors stem from a female donor in good health, enrolled as a control in a pregnancy study.

The V call is TRBV6-4, the J call TRBJ2-1; 8 bases agree with TRBD2. The junction had 4 bases not matched to a gene; V was cut back by 3 bases and J by 6 bases. This CDR3 contains 14 residues. Germline V gene data show CDR1 as MRHNA and CDR2 as SNTAGT. CDR3 sequence: CASSEKAGANEQFF. DNA for the CDR3: TGTGCCAGCAGTGAGAAAGCGGGGGCCAATGAGCAGTTCTTC.

CDR3 DNA: TGTGCCAGCAGTTCTACCTCGACAGGGGTCGATGGCTATGGCTACACCTTC. Translated: CASSSTSTGVDGYGYTF. The chain has TRBV25-1 and TRBJ1-2; 8 bases line up with TRBD1. This CDR3 is 17 amino acids long. The junction had 15 bases not matched to a gene; V was cut back by 5 bases and J by 4 bases. Germline-derived CDR1 and CDR2 are MGHDK and SYGVNS.

The V gene is TRBV2, the J gene TRBJ1-5; D perhaps matches TRBD1 (5 bases). CDR3 length: 16 amino acids. Trimming cost V 6 bases and J 3 bases, with 18 bases left between them. The germline V gene has CDR1 SNHLY and CDR2 FYNNEI. The DNA for the CDR3 is TGTGCCAGCAGGGAGGCGGGACGGACTATCAATCAGCCCCAGCATTTT. This gives the protein CASREAGRTINQPQHF.

The chain carries TRBV4-2 and TRBJ2-3, with 10 bases matching TRBD2. CDR1 is LGHNA, CDR2 YNFKEQ, per germline. With V trimmed by 4 bases and J by 2 bases, 6 bases remained unmatched. The CDR3 contains 16 residues. CDR3 loop: CASSRASGGSTDTQYF. In DNA, the CDR3 is TGTGCCAGCAGCCGCGCTAGCGGGGGATCCACAGATACGCAGTATTTT.

This clone was recorded a few times. J is TRBJ1-2 and V is TRBV19; D is unresolved. Trimming removed 3 bases from V and 7 bases from J, with 6 bases in between. From germline, CDR1 is LNHDA and CDR2 SQIVND (reference sequence). The CDR3 is 11 residues long. In DNA, the CDR3 is TGTGCCAGTAGTATCGGAGGTGGCTACACCTTC. Translation gives CASSIGGGYTF.

This chain links TRBV27 with TRBJ1-2; 8 bases fit TRBD1. J was trimmed by 3 bases and V by 0 bases; bases with no gene match: 6. The CDR3 has 16 amino acids. Germline assignment: CDR1 MNHEY and CDR2 SMNVEV (reference sequence). The CDR3 protein is CASSLSWAGGDYGYTF. The CDR3 DNA reads TGTGCCAGCAGTTTATCATGGGCAGGGGGCGACTATGGCTACACCTTC.

The chain carries TRBV16 and TRBJ1-4; 8 bases line up with TRBD1. The CDR3 is made up of 15 amino acids. Germline values: CDR1 KGHSY, CDR2 FQNENV. V shed 4 bases and J 8 bases; nucleotides not matched to a gene: 9. The CDR3 here is CASSPEGQGREKLFF. CDR3 nucleotide sequence: TGTGCCAGCAGCCCCGAAGGACAGGGACGGGAAAAACTGTTTTTT.

The chain combines TRBV27 with TRBJ2-3, with TRBD2 matching over 12 bases. CDR1 and CDR2 from the germline V gene are MNHEY and SMNVEV (reference sequence). Losses at the gene ends were 6 bases for V and 3 bases for J; bases not matched to a gene: 4. This CDR3 comprises 15 residues. The CDR3 loop reads CASSPSGGATDTQYF. CDR3 nucleotide sequence: TGTGCCAGCAGCCCTAGCGGGGGGGCAACAGATACGCAGTATTTT.

About this clone: Relative to the germline gene, one junction end is altered; a read error may explain this. The rearrangement joins TRBV7-7 to TRBJ2-4, with 8 positions matching TRBD1. The CDR3 loop spans 15 amino acids. Germline loops: CDR1 SSHAT, CDR2 FNYEAQ (reference sequence). CDR3 amino acids: CASSFRDRRKNIQYF. The DNA of the CDR3 is TGTGCTAGCAGCTTCAGGGACAGGCGGAAAAACATTCAGTACTTC. Based on the CDR3 plus reference TRBV7-7 and TRBJ2-4, the full variable domain is GAGVSQSPRYKVTKRGQDVTLRCDPISSHATLYWYQQALGQGPEFLTYFNYEAQPDKSGLPSDRFSAERPEGSISTLTIQRTEQRDSAMYRCASSFRDRRKNIQYFGAGTRLSVL.

This sequence joins TRBV9 and TRBJ1-2; 8 bases agree with TRBD1. V gave up 5 bases and J gave up 5 bases; unmatched junction bases: 14. The CDR3 is made up of 16 amino acids. Germline V gives CDR1 SGDLS, CDR2 YYNGEE. This CDR3 reads CASRGDRSLDSYGYTF. CDR3 bases: TGTGCCAGCAGGGGGGACAGGTCGCTGGATTCATATGGCTACACCTTC.

V gene TRBV2 combines with J gene TRBJ1-1; no reliable D call. This CDR3 spans 13 amino acids. The V and J ends lost 7 bases and 6 bases respectively, with 15 bases between them. Germline CDR1 reads SNHLY; CDR2 reads FYNNEI. As DNA, the CDR3 is TGTGCCAGCATGAGGGTCGGGCTCGCTGAAGCTTTCTTT. Protein product: CASMRVGLAEAFF.

The gene calls are TRBV14 and TRBJ1-2; D remains unclear. V was cut by 5 bases and J by 6 bases, with 13 bases left in between. Germline assignment: CDR1 SGHDN and CDR2 FVKESK. The CDR3 loop spans 13 amino acids. CDR3 in amino acids: CASSSTWENGYTF. DNA of the CDR3: TGTGCCAGCAGCAGCACTTGGGAGAATGGCTACACCTTC.